This T cell receptor beta chain was identified during a study of identical twins. TCRdb redid the calling of the 5' RACE reads with MiXCR, one entry per CDR3 protein. In the table there are 1.5 million to 2 million distinct CDR3 sequences, less than 35% of which are singletons. V was trimmed by 0 bases and J by 5 bases, leaving 5 bases between them. CDR1 is LGHNA and CDR2 is YNFKEQ in the germline V gene. This CDR3 is built from 12 residues. Study-wide results and caveats: Insertions were reduced in abundant cord blood beta clonotypes but not in memory repertoires.

Ten or more counts support this clonotype. The target antigen is unknown. Healthy Caucasians made up all donors. The specimen was cord blood. The sequence was collected from a newborn girl in good health. The rearrangement uses TRBV4-2 and TRBJ2-7; no clear D. The CDR3 DNA sequence: TGTGCCAGCAGCCAAGATAGCCACGAGCAGTACTTC. This gives the protein CASSQDSHEQYF.